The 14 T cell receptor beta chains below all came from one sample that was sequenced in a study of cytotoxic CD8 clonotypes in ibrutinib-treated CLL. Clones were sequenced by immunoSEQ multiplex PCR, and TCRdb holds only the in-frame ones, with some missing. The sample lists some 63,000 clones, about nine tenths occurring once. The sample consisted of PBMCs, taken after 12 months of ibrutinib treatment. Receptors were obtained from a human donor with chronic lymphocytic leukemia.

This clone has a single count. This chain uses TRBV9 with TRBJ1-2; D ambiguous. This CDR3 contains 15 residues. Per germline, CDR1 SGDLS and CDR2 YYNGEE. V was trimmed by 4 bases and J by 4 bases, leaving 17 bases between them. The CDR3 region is CASSPRTGIGYGYTF. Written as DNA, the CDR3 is TGTGCCAGCAGCCCCCGGACGGGCATTGGCTATGGCTACACCTTC.

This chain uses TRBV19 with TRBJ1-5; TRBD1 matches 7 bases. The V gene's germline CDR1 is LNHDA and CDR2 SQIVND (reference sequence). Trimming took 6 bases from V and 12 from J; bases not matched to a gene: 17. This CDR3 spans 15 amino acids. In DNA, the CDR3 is TGTGCCAGTAGCTCGGGACAGACCCAGGGTGAGTTCCAGCATTTT. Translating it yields CASSSGQTQGEFQHF.

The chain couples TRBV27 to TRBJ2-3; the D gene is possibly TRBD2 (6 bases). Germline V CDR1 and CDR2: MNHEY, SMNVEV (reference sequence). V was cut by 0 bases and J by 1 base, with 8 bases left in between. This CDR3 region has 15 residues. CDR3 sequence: CASSLSPSGTDTQYF. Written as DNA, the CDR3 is TGTGCCAGCAGTTTATCGCCTAGCGGCACAGATACGCAGTATTTT.

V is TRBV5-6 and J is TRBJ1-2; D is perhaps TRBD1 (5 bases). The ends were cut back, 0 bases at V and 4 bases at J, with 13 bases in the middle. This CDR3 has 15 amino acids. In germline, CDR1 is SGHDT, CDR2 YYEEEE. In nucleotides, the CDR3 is TGTGCCAGCAGCTTGGGGGCAGGGCCTAGCTATGGCTACACCTTC. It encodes CASSLGAGPSYGYTF.

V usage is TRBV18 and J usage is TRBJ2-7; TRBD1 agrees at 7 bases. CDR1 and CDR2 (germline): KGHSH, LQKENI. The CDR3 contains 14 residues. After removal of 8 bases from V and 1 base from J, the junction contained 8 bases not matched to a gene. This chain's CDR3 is CASGDTTGSYEQYF. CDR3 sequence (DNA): TGTGCCAGCGGAGACACGACAGGGTCCTACGAGCAGTACTTC.

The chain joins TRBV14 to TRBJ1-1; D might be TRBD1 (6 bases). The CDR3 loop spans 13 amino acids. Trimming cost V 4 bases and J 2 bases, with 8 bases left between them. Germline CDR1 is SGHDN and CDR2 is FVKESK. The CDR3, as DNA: TGTGCCAGCAGCCGGGACACAAACACTGAAGCTTTCTTT. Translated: CASSRDTNTEAFF.

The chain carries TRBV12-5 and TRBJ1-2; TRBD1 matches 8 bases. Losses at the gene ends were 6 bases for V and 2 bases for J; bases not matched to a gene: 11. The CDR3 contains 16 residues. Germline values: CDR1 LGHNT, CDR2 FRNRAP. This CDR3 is CASGDHRDRRNYGYTF. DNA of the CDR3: TGTGCTAGTGGGGACCACCGGGACAGGAGAAACTATGGCTACACCTTC.

CDR3 nucleotide sequence: TGTGCCAGCAGTGGGACACCTACGTCCTACGAGCAGTACTTC. It is translated as CASSGTPTSYEQYF. J is TRBJ2-7 and V is TRBV6-4; possible D gene TRBD1, 5 bases. Germline-derived CDR1 and CDR2 are MRHNA and SNTAGT. V dropped 4 bases and J dropped 1 base, with 11 bases sitting between them. The CDR3 extends over 14 amino acids.

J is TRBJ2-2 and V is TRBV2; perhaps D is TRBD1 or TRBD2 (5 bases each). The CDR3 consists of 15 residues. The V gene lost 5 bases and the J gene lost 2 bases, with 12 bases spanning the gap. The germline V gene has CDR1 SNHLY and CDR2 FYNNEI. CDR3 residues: CASSWDGKNTGELFF. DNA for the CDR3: TGTGCCAGCAGTTGGGACGGCAAAAACACCGGGGAGCTGTTTTTT.

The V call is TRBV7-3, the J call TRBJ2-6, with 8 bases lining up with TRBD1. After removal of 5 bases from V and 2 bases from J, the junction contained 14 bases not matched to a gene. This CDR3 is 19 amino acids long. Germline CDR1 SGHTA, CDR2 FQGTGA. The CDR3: CASSHRQGFGEAGANVLTF. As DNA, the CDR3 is TGTGCCAGCAGCCATCGACAGGGGTTCGGGGAAGCTGGGGCCAACGTCCTGACTTTC.

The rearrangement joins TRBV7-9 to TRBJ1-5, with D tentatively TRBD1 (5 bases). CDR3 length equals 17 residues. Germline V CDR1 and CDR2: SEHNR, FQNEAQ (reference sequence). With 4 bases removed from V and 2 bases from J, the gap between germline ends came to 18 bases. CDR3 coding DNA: TGTGCCAGCAGCTCTGCGGGGGTAAGGGAGGGCAATCAGCCCCAGCATTTT. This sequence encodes CASSSAGVREGNQPQHF.

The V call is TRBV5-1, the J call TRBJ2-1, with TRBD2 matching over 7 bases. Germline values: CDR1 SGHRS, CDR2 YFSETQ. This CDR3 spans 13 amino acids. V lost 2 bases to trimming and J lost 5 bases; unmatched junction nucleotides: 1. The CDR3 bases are TGCGCCAGCAGCTTAACTAGCGACAATGAGCAGTTCTTC. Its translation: CASSLTSDNEQFF. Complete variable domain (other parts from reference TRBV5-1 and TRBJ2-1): KAGVTQTPRYLIKTRGQQVTLSCSPISGHRSVSWYQQTPGQGLQFLFEYFSETQRNKGNFPGRFSGRQFSNSRSEMNVSTLELGDSALYLCASSLTSDNEQFFGPGTRLTVL.

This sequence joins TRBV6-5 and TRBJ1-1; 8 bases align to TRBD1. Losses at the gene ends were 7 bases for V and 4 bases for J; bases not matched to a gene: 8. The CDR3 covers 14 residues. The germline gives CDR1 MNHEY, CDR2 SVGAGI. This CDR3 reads CASTKWTGTTEAFF. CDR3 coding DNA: TGTGCCAGCACCAAGTGGACAGGGACCACTGAAGCTTTCTTT.

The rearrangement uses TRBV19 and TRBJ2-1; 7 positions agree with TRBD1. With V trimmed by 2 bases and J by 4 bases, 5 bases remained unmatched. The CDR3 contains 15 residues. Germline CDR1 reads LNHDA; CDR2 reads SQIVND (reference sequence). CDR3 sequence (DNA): TGTGCCAGTAGTATAACACAGGGGAATTACAATGAGCAGTTCTTC. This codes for CASSITQGNYNEQFF.